This T cell receptor beta chain was obtained from a study of blood T cell repertoires in COVID-19. For the study at large: The United States, Italy and Spain supplied acute and convalescent COVID-19 samples. PBMCs, B-cell-depleted T cells, or T cells provided the cDNA or gDNA that made up the material.

In the source study's methods: Reference gene primer amplification in the assay estimated nucleated cell counts. Sequenced by immunoSEQ multiplex PCR; TCRdb stores in-frame clones only, minus some. V, J and clone size are taken as reported in that table, and D and trimming were inferred from the DNA itself. Seen here are 81,000 or so clones, over 80% observed once, and the top ten hold over 9.5%. This clone was observed a handful of times. The V gene lost 5 bases and the J gene lost 10 bases, with 12 bases spanning the gap. The length of the CDR3 is 13 residues. Germline values: CDR1 LNHDA, CDR2 SQIVND (reference sequence).

This receptor was obtained from a woman aged 70-85 years with active or convalescent COVID-19. The chain links TRBV19 to TRBJ1-6; the D gene is possibly TRBD1 (5 bases). The sample consisted of peripheral blood. The CDR3 nucleotides read TGTGCCAGTAGTTGGGAAGGGGAATCACCCCTCCACTTT. It specifies CASSWEGESPLHF.